The 14 T cell receptor beta chains given below trace back to one sample, sequenced in a study of T cell repertoires in cytomegalovirus infection. MiXCR, run by TCRdb on the reads, gives a single entry per CDR3 protein. This sample carries some 300,000 distinct CDR3 sequences, 17% of them seen once, and the ten largest clones take approximately 12%. Input material: PBMCs. These receptors all stem from a human donor in good health (CMV status not recorded). Some clones in this sample may be carry-over from other donors' samples.

This clonotype was detected ten times or more. V usage is TRBV28 and J usage is TRBJ2-6; tentatively, D is TRBD1 (5 bases). Germline V gene sequence: CDR1 MDHEN, CDR2 SYDVKM. The CDR3 length is 15 residues. Trimming pared 6 bases from V and 0 bases from J, leaving 9 bases between. The CDR3 protein is CASSPDSSGANVLTF. The CDR3 nucleotides read TGTGCCAGCAGCCCCGACAGCTCTGGGGCCAACGTCCTGACTTTC.

The gene calls are TRBV20-1 and TRBJ1-6, with D uncertain. The V end lost 3 bases, the J end lost 16 bases, and 13 bases lay between the germline ends. Germline lookup yields CDR1 DFQATT and CDR2 SNEGSKA (reference sequence). The CDR3 is made up of 11 amino acids. The CDR3 reads CSARLLTGLHF. In nucleotides, the CDR3 is TGCAGTGCTAGGCTCCTGACCGGACTCCACTTT.

In this sample, this clonotype turned up many times. This sequence joins TRBV7-2 and TRBJ1-5, with D perhaps matching TRBD1 (5 bases). The CDR3 runs to 13 residues. V was clipped by 2 bases and J by 5 bases, with 7 bases between them. CDR1 and CDR2 (germline): SGHTA, FQGNSA. The chain's CDR3 is CASSLRRDQPQHF. As DNA, the CDR3 is TGTGCCAGCAGCTTACGCAGGGATCAGCCCCAGCATTTT.

This clonotype was seen more than once but under ten times. The chain joins TRBV20-1 to TRBJ1-5, with D possibly being TRBD1 (6 bases). Trimming removed 0 bases at V and 9 bases at J, with 24 bases between. The V gene's germline CDR1 is DFQATT and CDR2 SNEGSKA (reference sequence). The CDR3 covers 17 residues. In nucleotides, the CDR3 is TGCAGTGCTAGAGATAAGAGACAGGATATTAGAGGATCGCCCCAGCATTTT. This translates into CSARDKRQDIRGSPQHF.

The rearrangement joins TRBV5-1 to TRBJ2-5; possible D gene TRBD1, 5 bases. The CDR3 is made up of 15 amino acids. With 3 bases removed from V and 4 bases from J, the gap between germline ends came to 16 bases. Germline V lookup: CDR1 SGHRS, CDR2 YFSETQ. In DNA form, the CDR3 reads TGCGCCAGCAGCTCTCTGGGATTCACAGGAGAGACCCAGTACTTC. Translation gives CASSSLGFTGETQYF.

The rearrangement joins TRBV28 to TRBJ2-7; D possibly matches TRBD1 or TRBD2 (6 bases each). CDR1 is MDHEN and CDR2 is SYDVKM in the germline V gene. The CDR3 totals 16 residues. Trimming cost V 8 bases and J 1 base, with 21 bases left between them. CDR3 DNA: TGTGCCAGCCAGGAGGGGGGCCACGAATTTTCCTACGAGCAGTACTTC. Amino acid sequence: CASQEGGHEFSYEQYF.

This clonotype was picked up a small number of times. The rearrangement joins TRBV12-3 or TRBV12-4 to TRBJ2-5; D is unclear. V dropped 3 bases and J dropped 2 bases, with 10 bases sitting between them. CDR3 length equals 14 residues. The CDR3, as DNA: TGTGCCAGCAGTTTTCTGGGGAATCAAGAGACCCAGTACTTC. Translation: CASSFLGNQETQYF.

There are a few counts of this clonotype. The chain is built from TRBV6-2 or TRBV6-3 and TRBJ2-3, with 8 bases aligning to TRBD2. The CDR3 totals 17 residues. Looked up from germline, CDR1 is MNHEY and CDR2 is SVGEGT. V dropped 0 bases and J dropped 1; count of bases not matched to a gene: 6. CDR3 protein: CASSYSFTGGGTDTQYF. The CDR3 nucleotides are TGTGCCAGCAGTTACTCGTTCACGGGGGGGGGCACAGATACGCAGTATTTT.

The rearrangement uses TRBV12-3 or TRBV12-4 and TRBJ2-3; TRBD2 matches 10 bases. Trimming removed 5 bases from V and 4 bases from J; junction bases left unmatched: 9. The CDR3 spans 16 residues. CDR3: CASSEGTSEHSDTQYF. The CDR3 DNA reads as TGTGCCAGCAGTGAGGGGACTAGCGAACACTCAGATACGCAGTATTTT.

The chain combines TRBV12-3 or TRBV12-4 with TRBJ2-1; D gene uncertain. The CDR3 runs to 13 residues. V lost 5 bases and J 4 bases, leaving 9 bases between the germline ends. CDR3 nucleotides: TGTGCCAGCAGTACAGACCTTTACAATGAGCAGTTCTTC. Its translation: CASSTDLYNEQFF.

The chain joins TRBV5-1 to TRBJ1-1, with 7 bases lining up with TRBD1. The ends lost 4 bases at V and 4 bases at J; junction bases unmatched: 16. Germline-derived CDR1 and CDR2 are SGHRS and YFSETQ. The CDR3 covers 17 residues. This chain's CDR3 is CASSPDRVYVTGTEAFF. The CDR3 nucleotides are TGCGCCAGCAGCCCCGACAGGGTCTATGTGACAGGCACTGAAGCTTTCTTT. The full variable domain, with the rest looked up from reference TRBV5-1 and TRBJ1-1, is KAGVTQTPRYLIKTRGQQVTLSCSPISGHRSVSWYQQTPGQGLQFLFEYFSETQRNKGNFPGRFSGRQFSNSRSEMNVSTLELGDSALYLCASSPDRVYVTGTEAFFGQGTRLTVV.

There are a few counts of this clonotype. The chain employs TRBV6-2 or TRBV6-3 and TRBJ2-7, with TRBD2 identical over 8 bases. The CDR3 has 16 residues. Trimming took 6 bases from V and 2 from J; bases not matched to a gene: 12. Germline CDR1 reads MNHEY; CDR2 reads SVGEGT. This CDR3 reads CASSLRRGGIAYEQYF. The CDR3 DNA sequence: TGTGCCAGCAGCCTTCGCCGGGGGGGCATCGCCTACGAGCAGTACTTC.

This clonotype turned up a few times. The rearrangement uses TRBV20-1 and TRBJ1-2; D might be TRBD1 (5 bases). Germline lookup yields CDR1 DFQATT and CDR2 SNEGSKA (reference sequence). V dropped 3 bases and J dropped 4 bases, with 15 bases sitting between them. The CDR3 is 14 amino acids. The CDR3: CSARDVGTSYGYTF. In DNA form, the CDR3 reads TGCAGTGCTAGGGATGTAGGGACCAGCTATGGCTACACCTTC.

In the case of this clonotype: One end of the junction varies from germline; a read error may be responsible. This chain links TRBV2 with TRBJ1-2; TRBD1 matches 7 bases. The CDR3 consists of 13 residues. Germline-derived CDR1 and CDR2 are SNHLY and FYNNEI. The chain's CDR3 is CASSTGRGLLIPF. DNA for the CDR3: TGTGCCAGCAGCACGGGGAGGGGGCTTCTTATACCCTTC.